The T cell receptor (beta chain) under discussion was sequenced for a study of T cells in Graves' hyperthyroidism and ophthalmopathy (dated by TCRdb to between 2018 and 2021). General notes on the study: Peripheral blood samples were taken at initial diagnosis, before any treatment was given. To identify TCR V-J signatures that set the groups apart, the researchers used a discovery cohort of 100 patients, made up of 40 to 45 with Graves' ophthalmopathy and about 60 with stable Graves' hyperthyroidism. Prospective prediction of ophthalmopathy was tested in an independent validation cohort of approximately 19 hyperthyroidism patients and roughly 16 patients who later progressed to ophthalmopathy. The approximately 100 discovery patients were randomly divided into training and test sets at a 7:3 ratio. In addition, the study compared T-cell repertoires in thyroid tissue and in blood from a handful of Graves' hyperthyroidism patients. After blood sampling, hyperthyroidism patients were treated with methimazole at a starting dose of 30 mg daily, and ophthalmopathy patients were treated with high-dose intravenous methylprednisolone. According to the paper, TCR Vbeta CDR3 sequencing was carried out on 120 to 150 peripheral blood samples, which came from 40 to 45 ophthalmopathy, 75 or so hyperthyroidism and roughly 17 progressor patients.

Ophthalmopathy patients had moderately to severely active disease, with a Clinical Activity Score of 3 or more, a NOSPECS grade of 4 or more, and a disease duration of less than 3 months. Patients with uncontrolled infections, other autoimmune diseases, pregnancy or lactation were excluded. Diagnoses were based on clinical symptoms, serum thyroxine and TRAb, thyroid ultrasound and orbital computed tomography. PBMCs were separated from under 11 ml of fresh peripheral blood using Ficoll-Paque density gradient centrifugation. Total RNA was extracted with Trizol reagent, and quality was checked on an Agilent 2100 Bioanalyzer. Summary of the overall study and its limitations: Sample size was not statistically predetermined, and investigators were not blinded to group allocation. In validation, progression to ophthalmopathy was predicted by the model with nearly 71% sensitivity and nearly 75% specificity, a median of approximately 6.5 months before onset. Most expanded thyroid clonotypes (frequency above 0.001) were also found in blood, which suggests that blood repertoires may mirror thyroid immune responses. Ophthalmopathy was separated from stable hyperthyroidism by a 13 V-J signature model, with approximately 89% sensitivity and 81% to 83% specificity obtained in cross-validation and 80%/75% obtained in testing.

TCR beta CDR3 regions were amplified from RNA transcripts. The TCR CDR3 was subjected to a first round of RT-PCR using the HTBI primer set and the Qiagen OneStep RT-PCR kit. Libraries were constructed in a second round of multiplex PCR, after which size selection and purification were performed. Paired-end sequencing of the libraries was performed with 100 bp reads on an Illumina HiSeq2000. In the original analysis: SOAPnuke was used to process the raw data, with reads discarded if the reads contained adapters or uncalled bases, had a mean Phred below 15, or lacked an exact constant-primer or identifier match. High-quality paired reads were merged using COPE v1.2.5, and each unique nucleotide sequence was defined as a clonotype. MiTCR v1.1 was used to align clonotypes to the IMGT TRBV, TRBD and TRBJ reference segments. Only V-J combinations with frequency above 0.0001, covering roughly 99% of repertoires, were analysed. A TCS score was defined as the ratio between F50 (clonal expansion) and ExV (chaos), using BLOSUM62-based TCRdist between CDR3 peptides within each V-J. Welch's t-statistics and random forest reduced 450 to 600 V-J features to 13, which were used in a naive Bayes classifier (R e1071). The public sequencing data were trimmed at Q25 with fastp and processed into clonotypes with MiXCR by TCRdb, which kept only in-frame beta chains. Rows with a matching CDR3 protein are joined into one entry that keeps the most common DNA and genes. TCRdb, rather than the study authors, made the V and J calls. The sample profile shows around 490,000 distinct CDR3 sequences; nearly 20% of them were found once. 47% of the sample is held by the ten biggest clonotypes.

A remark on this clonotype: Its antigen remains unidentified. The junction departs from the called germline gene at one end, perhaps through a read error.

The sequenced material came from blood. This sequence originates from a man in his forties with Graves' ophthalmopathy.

CDR3 region: CASSLTSFTDTQYF. Read as DNA, the sequence is TGTGCTAGCAGCTTAACTAGCTTTACAGATACGCAGTATTTT. Recombination connected TRBV7-7 to TRBJ2-3; TRBD2 might be the D gene, on 6 matching bases. The CDR3 holds 14 amino acids from the cysteine to the phenylalanine. The kept DNA is CDR3 alone, 42 bases in frame from the first base. CDR1 SSHAT and CDR2 FNYEAQ are derived from the germline V gene (reference sequence).